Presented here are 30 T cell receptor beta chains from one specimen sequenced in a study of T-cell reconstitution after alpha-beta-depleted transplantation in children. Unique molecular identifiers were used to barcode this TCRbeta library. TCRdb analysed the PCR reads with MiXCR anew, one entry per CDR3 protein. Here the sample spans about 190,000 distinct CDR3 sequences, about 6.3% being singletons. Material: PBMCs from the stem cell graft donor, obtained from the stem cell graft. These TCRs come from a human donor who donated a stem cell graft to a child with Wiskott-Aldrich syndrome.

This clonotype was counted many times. The CDR3 is CASSPGQGAYEQYF. As DNA, the CDR3 is TGTGCCAGCAGCCCTGGACAGGGAGCCTACGAGCAGTACTTC. The chain joins TRBV9 to TRBJ2-7; TRBD1 agrees at 8 bases. Germline assignment: CDR1 SGDLS and CDR2 YYNGEE. The junction had 5 bases not matched to a gene; V was cut back by 4 bases and J by 2 bases. This CDR3 spans 14 amino acids.

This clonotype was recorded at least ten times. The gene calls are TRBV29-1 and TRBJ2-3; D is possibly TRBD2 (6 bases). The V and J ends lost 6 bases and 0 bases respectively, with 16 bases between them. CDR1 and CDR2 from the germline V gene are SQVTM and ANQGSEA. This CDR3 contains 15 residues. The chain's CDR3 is CSVSGTGASTDTQYF. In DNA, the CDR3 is TGCAGCGTGTCTGGGACGGGAGCCAGCACAGATACGCAGTATTTT.

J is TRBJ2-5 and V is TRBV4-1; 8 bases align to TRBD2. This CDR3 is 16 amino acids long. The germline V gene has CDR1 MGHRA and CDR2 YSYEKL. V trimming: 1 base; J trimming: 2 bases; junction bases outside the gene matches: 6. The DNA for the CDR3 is TGCGCCAGCAGCCAAGGCTTCGCGGGGGGTCAAGAGACCCAGTACTTC. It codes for CASSQGFAGGQETQYF.

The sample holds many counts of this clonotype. The CDR3 DNA reads TGTGCCAGTAGTACCCAGACAGCCTATTATAATTCACCCCTCCACTTT. Translation: CASSTQTAYYNSPLHF. This chain uses TRBV19 with TRBJ1-6, with a possible D match to TRBD1 (5 bases). CDR3 length: 16 amino acids. The V end was cut by 4 bases, the J end by 4 bases, with 14 bases between. Germline V gene data show CDR1 as LNHDA and CDR2 as SQIVND (reference sequence).

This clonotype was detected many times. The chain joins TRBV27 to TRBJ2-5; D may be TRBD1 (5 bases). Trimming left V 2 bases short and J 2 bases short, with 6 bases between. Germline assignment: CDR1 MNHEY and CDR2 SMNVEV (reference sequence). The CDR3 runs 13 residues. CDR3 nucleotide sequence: TGTGCCAGCAGTTTACGACAGCAAGAGACCCAGTACTTC. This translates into CASSLRQQETQYF.

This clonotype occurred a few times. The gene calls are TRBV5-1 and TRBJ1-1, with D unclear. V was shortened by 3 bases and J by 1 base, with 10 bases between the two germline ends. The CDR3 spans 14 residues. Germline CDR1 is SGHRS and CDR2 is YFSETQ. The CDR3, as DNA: TGCGCCAGCAGCTCCCAGGCGGGGAACACTGAAGCTTTCTTT. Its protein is CASSSQAGNTEAFF.

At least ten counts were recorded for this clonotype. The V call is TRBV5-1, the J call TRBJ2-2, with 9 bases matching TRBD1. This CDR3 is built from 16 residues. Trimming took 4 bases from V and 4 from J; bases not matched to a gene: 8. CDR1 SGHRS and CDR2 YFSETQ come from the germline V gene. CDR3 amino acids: CASSRTQGAGTGELFF. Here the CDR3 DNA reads TGCGCCAGCAGCCGAACACAGGGGGCAGGCACCGGGGAGCTGTTTTTT.

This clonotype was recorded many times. This CDR3 reads CATSDPYGYTF. For the CDR3, the DNA is TGTGCCACCAGTGATCCCTATGGCTACACCTTC. This chain connects TRBV24-1 to TRBJ1-2; D is unresolved. This CDR3 contains 11 residues. V dropped 3 bases and J dropped 4 bases, with 2 bases sitting between them. Per germline, CDR1 KGHDR and CDR2 SFDVKD.

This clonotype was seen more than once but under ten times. CDR3: CASSPRDGEYEQYF. CDR3 coding DNA: TGTGCCAGCTCACCAAGGGACGGAGAGTACGAGCAGTACTTC. The gene calls are TRBV18 and TRBJ2-7; D assignment may be TRBD1 or TRBD2 (5 bases each). With 2 bases removed from V and 4 bases from J, the gap between germline ends came to 12 bases. Germline V gene sequence: CDR1 KGHSH, CDR2 LQKENI. The CDR3 extends over 14 amino acids. Full variable domain (missing parts from reference TRBV18 and TRBJ2-7): NAGVMQNPRHLVRRRGQEARLRCSPMKGHSHVYWYRQLPEEGLKFMVYLQKENIIDESGMPKERFSAEFPKEGPSILRIQQVVRGDSAAYFCASSPRDGEYEQYFGPGTRLTVT.

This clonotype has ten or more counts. CDR3 sequence: CASSLDGAPNEQFF. Written as DNA, the CDR3 is TGTGCCAGCAGCTTAGACGGGGCCCCCAATGAGCAGTTCTTC. The rearrangement uses TRBV7-2 and TRBJ2-1; perhaps D is TRBD1 or TRBD2 (5 bases each). The CDR3 is 14 amino acids. Germline CDR1 SGHTA, CDR2 FQGNSA. V lost 1 base, J lost 6 bases, and 10 bases lay in between.

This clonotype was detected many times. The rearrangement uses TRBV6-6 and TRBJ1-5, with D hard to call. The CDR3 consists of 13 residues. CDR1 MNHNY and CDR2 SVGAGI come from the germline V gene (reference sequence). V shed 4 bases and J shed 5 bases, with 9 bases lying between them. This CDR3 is CASSFAEDQPQHF. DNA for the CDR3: TGTGCCAGCAGTTTCGCGGAGGATCAGCCCCAGCATTTT.

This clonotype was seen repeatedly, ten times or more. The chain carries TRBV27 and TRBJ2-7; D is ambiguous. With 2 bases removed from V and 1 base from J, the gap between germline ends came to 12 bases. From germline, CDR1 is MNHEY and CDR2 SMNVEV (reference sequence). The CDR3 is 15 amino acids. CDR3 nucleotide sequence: TGTGCCAGCAGTTTAATCGGCAGCTCGTCCTACGAGCAGTACTTC. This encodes CASSLIGSSSYEQYF.

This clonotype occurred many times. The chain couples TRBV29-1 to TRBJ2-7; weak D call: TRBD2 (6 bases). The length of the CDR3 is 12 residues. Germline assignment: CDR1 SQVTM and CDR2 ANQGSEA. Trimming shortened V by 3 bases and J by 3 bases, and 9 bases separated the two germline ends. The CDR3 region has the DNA TGCAGCGTTGACGGGAGCGACTACGAGCAGTACTTC. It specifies CSVDGSDYEQYF.

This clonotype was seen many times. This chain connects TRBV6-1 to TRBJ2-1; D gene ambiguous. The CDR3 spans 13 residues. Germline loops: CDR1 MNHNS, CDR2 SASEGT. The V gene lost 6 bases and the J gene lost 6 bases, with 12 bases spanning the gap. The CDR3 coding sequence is TGTGCCAGCAGGAAGCCGAGCTCCAATGAGCAGTTCTTC. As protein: CASRKPSSNEQFF.

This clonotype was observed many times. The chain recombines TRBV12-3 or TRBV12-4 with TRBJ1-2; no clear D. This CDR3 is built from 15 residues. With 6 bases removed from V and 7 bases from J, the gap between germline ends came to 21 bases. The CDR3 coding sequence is TGTGCCAGCAGAGGGAACAAAAACATTGGGAGTGGCTACACCTTC. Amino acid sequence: CASRGNKNIGSGYTF.

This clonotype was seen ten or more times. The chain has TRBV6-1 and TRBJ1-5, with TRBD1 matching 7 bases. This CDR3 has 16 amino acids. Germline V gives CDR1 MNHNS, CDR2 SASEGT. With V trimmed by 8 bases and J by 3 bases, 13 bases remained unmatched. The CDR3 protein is CASLTWEGANNQPQHF. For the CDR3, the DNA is TGTGCCAGCTTAACCTGGGAGGGGGCAAACAATCAGCCCCAGCATTTT.

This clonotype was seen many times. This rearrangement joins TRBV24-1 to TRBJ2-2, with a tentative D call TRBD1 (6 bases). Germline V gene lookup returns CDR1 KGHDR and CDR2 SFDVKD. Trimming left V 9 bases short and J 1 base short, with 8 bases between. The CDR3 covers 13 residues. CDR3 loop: CATEGQNTGELFF. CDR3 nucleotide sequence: TGTGCCACCGAGGGACAGAACACCGGGGAGCTGTTTTTT.

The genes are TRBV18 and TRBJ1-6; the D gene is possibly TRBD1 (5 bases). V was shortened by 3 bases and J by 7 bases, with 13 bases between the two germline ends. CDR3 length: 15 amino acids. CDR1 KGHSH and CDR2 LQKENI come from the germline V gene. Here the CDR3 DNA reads TGTGCCAGCTCACCCACCTGGGGGGAAAATTCACCCCTCCACTTT. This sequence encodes CASSPTWGENSPLHF.

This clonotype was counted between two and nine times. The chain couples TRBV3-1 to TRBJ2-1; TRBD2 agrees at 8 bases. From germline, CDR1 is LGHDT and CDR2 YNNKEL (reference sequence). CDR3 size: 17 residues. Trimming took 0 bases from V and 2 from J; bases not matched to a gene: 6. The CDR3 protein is CASSQDMSGGPYNEQFF. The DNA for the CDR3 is TGTGCCAGCAGCCAAGACATGTCGGGGGGGCCCTACAATGAGCAGTTCTTC.

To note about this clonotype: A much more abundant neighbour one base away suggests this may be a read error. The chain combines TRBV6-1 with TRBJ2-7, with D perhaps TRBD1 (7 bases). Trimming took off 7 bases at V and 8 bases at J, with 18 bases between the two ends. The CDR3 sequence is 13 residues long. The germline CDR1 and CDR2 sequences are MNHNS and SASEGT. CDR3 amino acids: CASMGLTGIKQYF. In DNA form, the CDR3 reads TGTGCCAGCATGGGACTGACAGGGATCAAGCAGTACTTC.

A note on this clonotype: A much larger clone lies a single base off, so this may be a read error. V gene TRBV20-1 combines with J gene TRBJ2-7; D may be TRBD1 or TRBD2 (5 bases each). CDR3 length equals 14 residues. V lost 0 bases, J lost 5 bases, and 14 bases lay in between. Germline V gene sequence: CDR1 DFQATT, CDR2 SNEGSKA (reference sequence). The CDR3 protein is CSARDQRGSDEQYF. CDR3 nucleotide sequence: TGCAGTGCTAGAGATCAGAGGGGTAGCGACGAGCAGTACTTC.

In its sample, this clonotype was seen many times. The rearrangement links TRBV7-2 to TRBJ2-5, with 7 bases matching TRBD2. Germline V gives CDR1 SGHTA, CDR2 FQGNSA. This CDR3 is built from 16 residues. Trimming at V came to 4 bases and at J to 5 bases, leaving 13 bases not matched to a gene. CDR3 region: CASSSTSAGVWETQYF. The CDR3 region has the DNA TGTGCCAGCAGCTCCACATCTGCGGGAGTATGGGAGACCCAGTACTTC.

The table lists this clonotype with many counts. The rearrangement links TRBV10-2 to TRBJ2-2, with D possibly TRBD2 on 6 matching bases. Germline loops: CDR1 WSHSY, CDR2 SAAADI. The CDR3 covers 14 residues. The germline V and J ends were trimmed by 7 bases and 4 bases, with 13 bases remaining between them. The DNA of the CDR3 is TGCGCCAGCAACAAGCAGGGAGGCACCGGGGAGCTGTTTTTT. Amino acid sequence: CASNKQGGTGELFF.

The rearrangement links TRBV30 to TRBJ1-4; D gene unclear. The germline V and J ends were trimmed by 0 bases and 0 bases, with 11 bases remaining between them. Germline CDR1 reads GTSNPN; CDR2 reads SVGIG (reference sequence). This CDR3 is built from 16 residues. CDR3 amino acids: CAWSVVGLATNEKLFF. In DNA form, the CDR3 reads TGTGCCTGGAGTGTTGTGGGTCTGGCAACTAATGAAAAACTGTTTTTT.

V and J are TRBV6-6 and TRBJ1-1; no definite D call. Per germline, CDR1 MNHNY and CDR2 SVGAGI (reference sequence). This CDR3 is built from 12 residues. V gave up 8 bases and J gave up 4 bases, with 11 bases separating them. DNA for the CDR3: TGTGCCAGCGGAAGGACGGGCACTGAAGCTTTCTTT. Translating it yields CASGRTGTEAFF.

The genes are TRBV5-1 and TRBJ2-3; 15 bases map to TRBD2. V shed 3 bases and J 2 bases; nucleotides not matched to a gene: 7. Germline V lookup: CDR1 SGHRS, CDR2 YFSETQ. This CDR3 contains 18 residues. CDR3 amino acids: CASSYGLAGGPFTDTQYF. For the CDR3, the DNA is TGCGCCAGCAGCTATGGACTAGCGGGAGGGCCTTTCACAGATACGCAGTATTTT.

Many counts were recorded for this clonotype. The CDR3 DNA reads as TGCGCCAGCAGCCACGAGCGGAGCACCGGGGAGCTGTTTTTT. Translation gives CASSHERSTGELFF. The chain links TRBV4-1 to TRBJ2-2; possible D gene TRBD2, 5 bases. This CDR3 region has 14 residues. V was pared by 3 bases and J by 4 bases, with 9 bases between. CDR1 and CDR2 from the germline V gene are MGHRA and YSYEKL.

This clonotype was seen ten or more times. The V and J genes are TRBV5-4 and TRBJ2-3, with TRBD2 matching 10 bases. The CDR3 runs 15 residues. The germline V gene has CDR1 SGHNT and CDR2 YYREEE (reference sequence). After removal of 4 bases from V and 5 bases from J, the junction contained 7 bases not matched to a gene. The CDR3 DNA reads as TGTGCCAGCAGCAATCTAGCGGGAGTTGGAGATACGCAGTATTTT. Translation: CASSNLAGVGDTQYF.

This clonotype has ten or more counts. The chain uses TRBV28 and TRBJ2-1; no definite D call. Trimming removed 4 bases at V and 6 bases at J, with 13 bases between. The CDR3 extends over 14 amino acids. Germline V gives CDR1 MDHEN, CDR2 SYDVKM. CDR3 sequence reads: CASSSSTWGNEQFF. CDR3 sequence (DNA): TGTGCCAGCAGTTCGTCGACCTGGGGCAATGAGCAGTTCTTC.

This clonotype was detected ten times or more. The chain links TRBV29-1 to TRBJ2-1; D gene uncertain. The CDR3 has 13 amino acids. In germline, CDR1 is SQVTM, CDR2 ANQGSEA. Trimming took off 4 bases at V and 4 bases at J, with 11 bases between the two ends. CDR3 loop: CSVVYGPYNEQFF. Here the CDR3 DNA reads TGCAGCGTTGTGTACGGGCCTTACAATGAGCAGTTCTTC.